The subject of this entry is one TCR beta chain. This clonotype was observed a few times. Its antigen is not yet known. Within one base of it there is no much larger clone, and no base qualities were kept. CDR1 and CDR2 were assigned from the germline V gene as MDHEN and SYDVKM. Trimming takes 7 bases from V and 2 bases from J, and the germline ends sit 11 bases apart. Including cysteine and phenylalanine, the CDR3 has 13 amino acids. The read is trimmed to its CDR3 DNA, 39 bases read in frame from base 1. These data are taken from a study of T cells in Graves' hyperthyroidism and ophthalmopathy (dated by TCRdb to between 2017 and 2020). About the investigation overall: Peripheral blood was collected at initial diagnosis, before any treatment. Whether ophthalmopathy could be predicted prospectively was tested in an independent validation cohort made up of approximately 19 hyperthyroidism patients plus 17 patients who later progressed to ophthalmopathy. In addition, the study compared T-cell repertoires in thyroid tissue and in blood from about 6 Graves' hyperthyroidism patients. The paper reports TCR Vbeta CDR3 sequencing of approximately 130 peripheral blood samples: fewer than 50 ophthalmopathy, over 70 hyperthyroidism and around 17 progressor patients. The 75 to 100 discovery patients were divided at random into training and test sets in a 7:3 ratio. TCR V-J signatures able to tell the groups apart were searched for in a discovery cohort of some 97 patients, of whom 43 had Graves' ophthalmopathy and some 60 had stable Graves' hyperthyroidism. Once sampling was done, hyperthyroidism patients were given methimazole at a starting dose of 30 mg daily, whereas ophthalmopathy patients were given high-dose intravenous methylprednisolone. On the study overall, not on this receptor specifically: No statistical method was used to set the sample size in advance, and investigators knew the group allocation. A model built on a 13 V-J signature distinguished ophthalmopathy from stable hyperthyroidism, reaching about 88% sensitivity and approximately 81% specificity in cross-validation and 80%/75% in testing. Most expanded thyroid clonotypes (frequency above 0.001) were also detected in blood, suggesting blood repertoires may reflect thyroid immune responses. During validation, the model predicted progression to ophthalmopathy a median of approximately six months ahead of onset, with more than 55% sensitivity and around 72% specificity.

TCR beta CDR3 regions were amplified from RNA transcripts. The TCR CDR3 was subjected to a first round of RT-PCR using the HTBI primer set and the Qiagen OneStep RT-PCR kit. A second multiplex PCR round built the libraries, followed by size selection and purification. Paired-end sequencing of the libraries was performed with 100 bp reads on an Illumina HiSeq2000. Processing in the source paper ran as follows. Raw data were processed with SOAPnuke, discarding reads with adapters, uncalled bases, mean Phred below 15, or no exact constant-primer or identifier match. COPE v1.2.5 was used to merge high-quality paired reads, and clonotypes were defined as unique nucleotide sequences. MiTCR v1.1 was used to align clonotypes to the IMGT TRBV, TRBD and TRBJ reference segments. The analysis was restricted to V-J combinations with a frequency above 0.0001, which together covered around 99% of the repertoires. The TCS score was defined as the ratio of F50 (clonal expansion) to E x V (chaos), calculated using BLOSUM62-based TCRdist between CDR3 peptides within each V-J. Welch's t-statistics and random forest reduced just over 500 V-J features to some 14, which were used in a naive Bayes classifier (R e1071). TCRdb took the public reads, trimmed them with fastp at Q25, ran MiXCR for clone calling and kept in-frame beta chains. Rows are combined by CDR3 protein, so each entry shows the most common genes and DNA. It is TCRdb's table, rather than the study itself, that gives the V and J calls and clone size. Across this sample there are roughly 520,000 distinct CDR3 sequences, with around 24% seen only once. 10% to 12% of the sample is held by the ten biggest clonotypes.

Ophthalmopathy patients had moderately to severely active disease, with a Clinical Activity Score of 3 or more, a NOSPECS grade of 4 or more, and a disease duration of less than 3 months. Exclusion was applied to patients with uncontrolled infections, other autoimmune diseases, pregnancy or lactation. Clinical symptoms, serum thyroxine and TRAb, thyroid ultrasound, and orbital computed tomography formed the basis for the diagnoses. PBMCs were isolated from 7.5 to 10 ml of fresh peripheral blood by Ficoll-Paque density gradient centrifugation. Total RNA was extracted using Trizol reagent, and RNA quality was assessed on an Agilent 2100 Bioanalyzer.

The sequenced material came from blood. The TCR comes from a woman in her 30s with Graves' ophthalmopathy. The sequence joins TRBV28 to TRBJ1-1; no D gene call is confident. The DNA sequence reads TGTGCCAGCACGAGGGCCGGAAACACTGAAGCTTTCTTT. This encodes CASTRAGNTEAFF. This CDR3, with the reference TRBV28 and TRBJ1-1 proteins standing in past its ends, gives the full variable domain DVKVTQSSRYLVKRTGEKVFLECVQDMDHENMFWYRQDPGLGLRLIYFSYDVKMKEKGDIPEGYSVSREKKERFSLILESASTNQTSMYLCASTRAGNTEAFFGQGTRLTVV.